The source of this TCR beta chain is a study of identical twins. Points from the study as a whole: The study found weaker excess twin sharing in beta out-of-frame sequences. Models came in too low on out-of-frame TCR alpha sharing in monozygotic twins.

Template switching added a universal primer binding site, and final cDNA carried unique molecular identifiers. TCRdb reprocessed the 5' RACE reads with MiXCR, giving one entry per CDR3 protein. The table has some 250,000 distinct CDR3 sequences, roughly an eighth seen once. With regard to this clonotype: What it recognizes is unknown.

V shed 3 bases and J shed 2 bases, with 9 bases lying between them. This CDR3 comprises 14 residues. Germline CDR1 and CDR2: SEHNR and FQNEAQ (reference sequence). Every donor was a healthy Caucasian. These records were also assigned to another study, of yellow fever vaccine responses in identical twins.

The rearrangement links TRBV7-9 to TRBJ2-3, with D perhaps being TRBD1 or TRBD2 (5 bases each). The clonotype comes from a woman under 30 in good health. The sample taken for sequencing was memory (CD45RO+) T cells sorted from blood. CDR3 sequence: CASSLGTVTDTQYF. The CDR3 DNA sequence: TGTGCCAGCAGCTTGGGGACGGTCACAGATACGCAGTATTTT.